Sequencing of this T cell receptor (beta chain) was carried out in a study of T cell responses to AZD1222 COVID-19 vaccine. The CDR3 contains 11 residues. Germline loops: CDR1 MNHNS, CDR2 SASEGT. The V and J ends lost 6 bases and 11 bases, in that order; junction bases with no gene match: 6. Data came from immunoSEQ multiplex PCR; TCRdb stores just in-frame clones and leaves some out. The sample shows under 150,000 clones, roughly nine tenths of them seen only once. The genes are TRBV6-1 and TRBJ1-1; 7 nucleotides match TRBD1. This clonotype was sampled from an adult in good health. This specimen consisted of peripheral blood, obtained on day 0 of AZD1222 vaccination. The CDR3 protein is CASSPGQEAFF. The DNA for the CDR3 is TGTGCCAGCAGCCCAGGACAGGAGGCTTTCTTT.